Shown below are 13 T cell receptor beta chains from a single sample sequenced in a study of Ad26.COV2.S vaccination and SARS-CoV-2 variants (dated by TCRdb to about 2021). The library was made by the immunoSEQ multiplex PCR assay. The source is immuneACCESS, and TCRdb retained only in-frame sequences with V and J called. Part of the clones is not carried over; for the studies checked, unresolved V genes explain less than half of this, and the remainder is unexplained. For this sample the table gives hundreds of thousands of clones, of which roughly nine tenths were detected only once. About 1.5% of the sample goes to the ten largest clones. The treatment or condition label on this specimen signifies: around 19 received Ad26.COV2.S at low or high dose, single or two shots; a few received placebo; per-sample allocation not given. For vaccine and placebo recipients, repertoires were sequenced using samples collected on day 63 after the first injection.

The sequences come from peripheral blood, collected in a trial of Ad26.COV2.S vaccine versus placebo. Receptors originate from a person between 18 and 65 years old who received the Ad26.COV2.S COVID-19 vaccine or a placebo.

To note about this clone: The same CDR3 is also encoded by other DNA sequences in this sample. The rearrangement links TRBV15 to TRBJ2-7, with D possibly being TRBD1 or TRBD2 (7 bases each). Trimming cost V 0 bases and J 4 bases, with 13 bases left between them. The CDR3 spans 15 residues. CDR1 and CDR2 from the germline V gene are LNHNV and YYDKDF (reference sequence). The CDR3 region is CATSREREGAYEQYF. CDR3 bases: TGTGCCACCAGCAGAGAGAGGGAGGGGGCTTACGAGCAGTACTTC.

This rearrangement joins TRBV6-2 or TRBV6-3 to TRBJ2-5; a weak D match, TRBD2 (6 bases). The CDR3 is 14 residues long. Germline V gene sequence: CDR1 MNHEY, CDR2 SVGEGT. V dropped 6 bases and J dropped 8 bases, with 19 bases sitting between them. The chain's CDR3 is CASSLDISGGTQYF. The CDR3 DNA reads TGTGCCAGCAGCCTAGACATTTCCGGGGGAACCCAGTACTTC.

This chain's CDR3 is CASRDKYEQYF. The CDR3 nucleotides read TGTGCCAGCAGGGATAAGTACGAGCAGTACTTC. The chain is built from TRBV2 and TRBJ2-7; D is unresolved. The V end lost 6 bases, the J end lost 4 bases, and 7 bases lay between the germline ends. Germline V CDR1 and CDR2: SNHLY, FYNNEI. The CDR3 consists of 11 residues.

The chain uses TRBV12-3 or TRBV12-4 and TRBJ2-7; no clear D gene. This CDR3 is 13 amino acids long. Trimming pared 4 bases from V and 2 bases from J, leaving 9 bases between. The CDR3 nucleotides are TGTGCCAGCAGTTCCGGGCCACCCTACGAGCAGTACTTC. It codes for CASSSGPPYEQYF.

The chain combines TRBV19 with TRBJ2-1; 7 bases match TRBD2. The CDR3 is made up of 17 amino acids. Trimming cost V 0 bases and J 2 bases; bases outside gene matches: 7. The germline CDR1 and CDR2 sequences are LNHDA and SQIVND (reference sequence). DNA of the CDR3: TGTGCCAGTAGTATAGAGGGAGGGCGTCCCCCCTACAATGAGCAGTTCTTC. It specifies CASSIEGGRPPYNEQFF.

This chain connects TRBV2 to TRBJ2-7; TRBD1 might be the D (6 bases). From germline, CDR1 is SNHLY and CDR2 FYNNEI. The CDR3 is 12 amino acids. V dropped 9 bases and J dropped 6 bases, with 15 bases sitting between them. The chain's CDR3 is CASTRDIPEQYF. The DNA for the CDR3 is TGTGCCAGTACCCGGGACATACCCGAGCAGTACTTC.

As to this clone: The junction shows a germline mismatch at one end, possibly a read error. The genes are TRBV27 and TRBJ2-1, with D tentatively TRBD1 or TRBD2 (5 bases each). The germline V gene encodes CDR1 MNHEY and CDR2 SMNVEV (reference sequence). The CDR3 loop spans 15 amino acids. In nucleotides, the CDR3 is TGTGCCAGCCGTTTGCAACGGGGCCTGTGGAATGAGCAGTTCTTC. This gives the protein CASRLQRGLWNEQFF.

The V call is TRBV7-2, the J call TRBJ2-1, with D perhaps matching TRBD2 (7 bases). Germline loops: CDR1 SGHTA, CDR2 FQGNSA. The CDR3 is 15 amino acids. Trimming stripped 6 bases from V and 2 bases from J, with 14 bases between. DNA for the CDR3: TGTGCCAGCAGAGAACAGGGAGGGGCCTACAATGAGCAGTTCTTC. Encoded protein: CASREQGGAYNEQFF.

This chain joins TRBV29-1 and TRBJ2-5, with TRBD1 matching over 7 bases. CDR1 is SQVTM, CDR2 ANQGSEA, per germline. The CDR3 consists of 13 residues. The junction had 6 bases not matched to a gene; V was cut back by 4 bases and J by 4 bases. Written as DNA, the CDR3 is TGCAGCGTTGGGAAGGGGGCGCGAGAGACCCAGTACTTC. Translated: CSVGKGARETQYF. The full variable domain, completed using reference TRBV29-1 and TRBJ2-5, is SAVISQKPSRDICQRGTSLTIQCQVDSQVTMMFWYRQQPGQSLTLIATANQGSEATYESGFVIDKFPISRPNLTFSTLTVSNMSPEDSSIYLCSVGKGARETQYFGPGTRLLVL.

This rearrangement joins TRBV7-2 to TRBJ2-7, with D possibly being TRBD2 (6 bases). The ends were cut back, 5 bases at V and 4 bases at J, with 15 bases in the middle. This CDR3 is built from 14 residues. From germline, CDR1 is SGHTA and CDR2 FQGNSA. The DNA for the CDR3 is TGTGCCAGCAGCCCCCAGGTAGCGGAATACGAGCAGTACTTC. Translating it yields CASSPQVAEYEQYF.

The chain has TRBV11-2 and TRBJ2-7, with D possibly called TRBD1 or TRBD2 (7 bases each). Per the germline V gene, CDR1 is SGHAT and CDR2 is FQNNGV. CDR3 length: 16 residues. Trimming took 3 bases from V and 3 from J, leaving 18 bases between them. The CDR3 DNA reads TGTGCCAGCAGCTTCACTCCGGGACAGCGGGGCTACGAGCAGTACTTC. Translating it yields CASSFTPGQRGYEQYF. The complete variable domain, with remaining parts taken from reference TRBV11-2 and TRBJ2-7, reads EAGVAQSPRYKIIEKRQSVAFWCNPISGHATLYWYQQILGQGPKLLIQFQNNGVVDDSQLPKDRFSAERLKGVDSTLKIQPAKLEDSAVYLCASSFTPGQRGYEQYFGPGTRLTVT.

The rearrangement uses TRBV3-1 (or the pseudogene TRBV3-2) and TRBJ2-7, with D possibly TRBD2 on 5 matching bases. Germline CDR1 reads LGHDT; CDR2 reads YNNKEL (reference sequence). The CDR3 consists of 13 residues. The V end was cut by 4 bases, the J end by 5 bases, with 12 bases between. DNA of the CDR3: TGTGCCAGCAGCCTGGCAGGAGGCGACGAGCAGTACTTC. It translates to CASSLAGGDEQYF.

This chain connects TRBV5-4 to TRBJ2-2, with D perhaps matching TRBD1 (6 bases). V was clipped by 3 bases and J by 4 bases, with 10 bases between them. Germline V gene data show CDR1 as SGHNT and CDR2 as YYREEE (reference sequence). CDR3 length equals 14 residues. As DNA, the CDR3 is TGTGCCAGCAGCTCTCAGGGGAGCACCGGGGAGCTGTTTTTT. It translates to CASSSQGSTGELFF.